This T cell receptor beta chain was retrieved from a study of OX40 agonist ivuxolimab in advanced cancers. No patient had autoimmune disease or received systemic immunosuppression. Only in-frame clones appear in the TCRdb table, and some are missing; sequencing was by immunoSEQ multiplex PCR. Here the sample spans about 50,000 clones, approximately 78% being singletons. This sample comprised CD4+ or CD8+ T cells sorted from blood, obtained in a trial of the OX40 agonist ivuxolimab. The TCR originated in an adult with an advanced solid tumor such as melanoma, head and neck, liver or kidney cancer.

DNA of the CDR3: TGCAGCGTTGCGGGAATCAGCCCCGGGGCCAACGTCCTGACTTTC. Its protein product is CSVAGISPGANVLTF. This chain joins TRBV29-1 and TRBJ2-6, with D possibly matching TRBD2 (5 bases). This CDR3 has 15 amino acids. Germline assignment: CDR1 SQVTM and CDR2 ANQGSEA. Trimming took 4 bases from V and 4 from J, leaving 14 bases between them.